Each of the 17 T cell receptor beta chains below was sequenced from the same sample in a study of T cell responses to AZD1222 COVID-19 vaccine. Assay: immunoSEQ multiplex PCR; the TCRdb copy retains only in-frame clones and omits some. The sample has tens of thousands of clones, roughly 93% seen once; the top ten hold 20% to 25%. The sample here was peripheral blood, taken on day 0 of AZD1222 vaccination. All receptors derive from an adult in good health.

This clone came up once. The V and J genes are TRBV7-9 and TRBJ1-2, with 7 bases identical to TRBD1. CDR1 and CDR2 (germline): SEHNR, FQNEAQ (reference sequence). V gave up 4 bases and J gave up 2 bases; unmatched junction bases: 4. CDR3 length: 14 residues. DNA of the CDR3: TGTGCCAGCAGCTCCCGACAGGGAAACTATGGCTACACCTTC. Translation: CASSSRQGNYGYTF.

The CDR3 loop reads CASSSERGIREAFF. The CDR3 coding sequence is TGTGCCAGCAGCTCAGAGCGGGGTATCCGTGAAGCTTTCTTT. The V gene is TRBV7-9, the J gene TRBJ1-1; D is ambiguous. V lost 4 bases to trimming and J lost 7 bases, with 16 bases between them. CDR3 length: 14 amino acids. The V gene's germline CDR1 is SEHNR and CDR2 FQNEAQ (reference sequence).

The chain is built from TRBV18 and TRBJ2-1; 11 nucleotides match TRBD2. CDR3 length: 16 residues. The germline gives CDR1 KGHSH, CDR2 LQKENI. Trimming removed 3 bases from V and 7 bases from J; junction bases left unmatched: 8. The CDR3 nucleotides read TGTGCCAGCTCACCTACTGGGACTAGCGGCGGGAATGAGCAGTTCTTC. Translation gives CASSPTGTSGGNEQFF. Using reference TRBV18 and TRBJ2-1 for the parts outside the CDR3, the full variable domain is NAGVMQNPRHLVRRRGQEARLRCSPMKGHSHVYWYRQLPEEGLKFMVYLQKENIIDESGMPKERFSAEFPKEGPSILRIQQVVRGDSAAYFCASSPTGTSGGNEQFFGPGTRLTVL.

This chain connects TRBV18 to TRBJ1-4, with 7 bases matching TRBD1. V trimming: 3 bases; J trimming: 7 bases; junction bases outside the gene matches: 2. This CDR3 region has 13 residues. Germline-derived CDR1 and CDR2 are KGHSH and LQKENI. The CDR3 sequence: CASSPGTAEKLFF. CDR3 nucleotide sequence: TGTGCCAGCTCACCTGGGACAGCTGAAAAACTGTTTTTT.

The CDR3 region is CASSFVGLVYEQFF. In DNA form, the CDR3 reads TGTGCCAGCAGCTTTGTCGGACTAGTGTATGAGCAGTTCTTC. The chain is built from TRBV11-1 and TRBJ2-1, with TRBD2 matching over 7 bases. Germline CDR1 SGHAT, CDR2 FQDESV (reference sequence). After removal of 3 bases from V and 8 bases from J, the junction contained 7 bases not matched to a gene. This CDR3 spans 14 amino acids.

CDR3 nucleotides: TGTGCCAGCAGTCGGGGCCTTCCTGGCTCCTATAATTCACCCCTCCACTTT. Its protein product is CASSRGLPGSYNSPLHF. This chain uses TRBV6-6 with TRBJ1-6; weak D call: TRBD1 (5 bases). The length of the CDR3 is 17 residues. In germline, CDR1 is MNHNY, CDR2 SVGAGI (reference sequence). V gave up 5 bases and J gave up 0 bases, with 14 bases separating them.

The chain has TRBV12-3 or TRBV12-4 and TRBJ1-6; TRBD1 aligns across 9 bases. CDR3 length: 13 residues. The trim removed 6 bases at V and 9 bases at J, leaving 3 bases unmatched. CDR3 sequence: CASSRDRVSPLHF. The DNA of the CDR3 is TGTGCCAGCAGCCGGGACAGGGTTTCACCCCTCCACTTT.

The V and J genes are TRBV4-3 and TRBJ2-7; 8 bases agree with TRBD2. Germline CDR1 and CDR2: LGHNA and YSLEER. Trimming cost V 4 bases and J 1 base; bases outside gene matches: 6. The CDR3 is 15 amino acids. Here the CDR3 DNA reads TGCGCCAGCAGCCCCGGGGGCGGGGGGTCCTACGAGCAGTACTTC. Its translation: CASSPGGGGSYEQYF.

V gene TRBV28 combines with J gene TRBJ2-2, with D unresolved. This CDR3 has 14 amino acids. V was trimmed by 10 bases and J by 5 bases, leaving 17 bases between them. Germline lookup yields CDR1 MDHEN and CDR2 SYDVKM. The DNA of the CDR3 is TGTGCCATCCGCCCCGGCCTCAAGACCGGGGAGCTGTTTTTT. Encoded protein: CAIRPGLKTGELFF.

The V call is TRBV24-1, the J call TRBJ1-2; no clear D gene. The CDR3 consists of 13 residues. The V gene lost 3 bases and the J gene lost 6 bases, with 10 bases spanning the gap. Germline V gives CDR1 KGHDR, CDR2 SFDVKD. CDR3 nucleotide sequence: TGTGCCACCAGTGATCCAGGTGTTAATGGCTACACCTTC. It specifies CATSDPGVNGYTF.

The chain links TRBV20-1 to TRBJ2-6; D is possibly TRBD2 (5 bases). This CDR3 has 15 amino acids. Looked up from germline, CDR1 is DFQATT and CDR2 is SNEGSKA (reference sequence). Trimming cost V 3 bases and J 1 base, with 10 bases left between them. CDR3 in DNA: TGCAGTGCTAGTCGAGCGGATTCTGGGGCCAACGTCCTGACTTTC. Amino acids: CSASRADSGANVLTF.

This clone showed up just a few times. This chain joins TRBV5-5 and TRBJ1-2; 8 nucleotides align to TRBD1. The CDR3 sequence is 20 residues long. Germline trimming cut 4 bases from V and 0 bases from J; bases unmatched to any gene: 20. Germline V CDR1 and CDR2: SGHKS, YYEKEE (reference sequence). The CDR3 bases are TGTGCCAGCAGCCGAACCCAACATGACACCCCGACAGGGGCTAACTATGGCTACACCTTC. Translated: CASSRTQHDTPTGANYGYTF. Full variable domain (rest looked up from reference TRBV5-5 and TRBJ1-2): DAGVTQSPTHLIKTRGQQVTLRCSPISGHKSVSWYQQVLGQGPQFIFQYYEKEERGRGNFPDRFSARQFPNYSSELNVNALLLGDSALYLCASSRTQHDTPTGANYGYTFGSGTRLTVV.

The chain joins TRBV3-1 (or the pseudogene TRBV3-2) to TRBJ1-2; 12 bases agree with TRBD1. Germline V gene lookup returns CDR1 LGHDT and CDR2 YNNKEL (reference sequence). J gave up 8 bases and V 1 base, and 8 bases lay outside the gene matches. CDR3 length equals 16 residues. CDR3 amino acids: CASSQAGDRGRGGYTF. CDR3 sequence (DNA): TGTGCCAGCAGCCAAGCGGGGGACAGGGGGCGCGGAGGCTACACCTTC.

On this clone: One end of the junction is discordant with germline, which a read error may explain. The chain has TRBV7-7 and TRBJ2-1; D is possibly TRBD1 (5 bases). This CDR3 has 13 residues. Per germline, CDR1 SSHAT and CDR2 FNYEAQ (reference sequence). CDR3: CASSKDTFNEQFF. In nucleotides, the CDR3 is TGTGCTAGCAGCAAGGACACGTTCAATGAGCAGTTCTTC.

V gene TRBV18 combines with J gene TRBJ2-3; TRBD2 aligns across 8 bases. Looked up from germline, CDR1 is KGHSH and CDR2 is LQKENI. V lost 0 bases and J lost 2; bases outside the gene matches: 4. There are 16 residues in the CDR3. The CDR3 sequence: CASSPPSGASTDTQYF. The CDR3 DNA is TGTGCCAGCTCACCACCTAGCGGGGCGTCCACAGATACGCAGTATTTT.

The rearrangement joins TRBV29-1 to TRBJ2-6; possibly TRBD1 for D (5 bases). This CDR3 is 17 amino acids long. Germline CDR1 SQVTM, CDR2 ANQGSEA. Between the trimmed V and J ends, which lost 4 bases and 0 bases, there was a span of 16 bases. CDR3: CSVAGQGILSGANVLTF. As DNA, the CDR3 is TGCAGCGTTGCTGGGCAGGGAATTCTCTCTGGGGCCAACGTCCTGACTTTC.

The chain uses TRBV19 and TRBJ2-3; possible D gene TRBD1, 5 bases. Germline-derived CDR1 and CDR2 are LNHDA and SQIVND (reference sequence). CDR3 length equals 17 residues. Deletions cut 0 bases from V and 0 bases from J, with 13 bases between. CDR3 nucleotide sequence: TGTGCCAGTAGTATAGAAGGACACAGGATTAGCACAGATACGCAGTATTTT. Translation gives CASSIEGHRISTDTQYF.